Each of the 24 T cell receptor beta chains below was sequenced from the same sample in a study of T-cell reconstitution after alpha-beta-depleted transplantation in children. During its preparation, the TCRbeta library received unique molecular identifiers. MiXCR was run by TCRdb on the PCR reads, yielding one entry per CDR3 protein. The top ten hold under 98% of the sample, which has about 58,000 distinct CDR3 sequences, roughly 45% seen once. The source was PBMCs, mostly from graft donor cells, collected 360 days after TCRalphabeta/CD19-depleted stem cell transplant. The receptors here all came from a male patient aged 5 to 17 who had a stem cell transplant for acute lymphoblastic leukemia, so the T cells may come from the graft donor.

The rearrangement uses TRBV3-1 and TRBJ2-1; D remains ambiguous. Germline CDR1 is LGHDT and CDR2 is YNNKEL (reference sequence). The length of the CDR3 is 13 residues. Between the trimmed V and J ends, which lost 5 bases and 7 bases, there was a span of 12 bases. The CDR3 loop reads CASSVLLGNEQFF. For the CDR3, the DNA is TGTGCCAGCAGCGTCCTACTGGGGAATGAGCAGTTCTTC.

This chain uses TRBV5-1 with TRBJ1-4; D uncertain. CDR3 length: 13 residues. The V end lost 7 bases, the J end lost 3 bases, and 10 bases lay between the germline ends. Germline V gives CDR1 SGHRS, CDR2 YFSETQ. CDR3: CASGSEPNEKLFF. The CDR3 DNA follows: TGCGCCAGCGGATCGGAACCTAATGAAAAACTGTTTTTT.

This clonotype was counted between two and nine times. V gene TRBV3-1 combines with J gene TRBJ2-1; no reliable D call. The germline V and J ends were trimmed by 0 bases and 11 bases, with 8 bases remaining between them. This CDR3 is built from 12 residues. From germline, CDR1 is LGHDT and CDR2 YNNKEL (reference sequence). CDR3 DNA sequence: TGTGCCAGCAGCCAAGAAGGTCCTCAGCAGTTCTTC. It specifies CASSQEGPQQFF.

V usage is TRBV12-3 or TRBV12-4 and J usage is TRBJ2-1, with TRBD2 as a possible D gene (6 bases). This CDR3 comprises 12 residues. Trimming stripped 3 bases from V and 9 bases from J, with 9 bases between. CDR3 in DNA: TGTGCCAGCAGTTTCACTAGCACTGAGCAGTTCTTC. As protein: CASSFTSTEQFF.

The genes are TRBV3-1 and TRBJ1-6; D unresolved. Per the germline V gene, CDR1 is LGHDT and CDR2 is YNNKEL (reference sequence). The CDR3 runs 13 residues. V was pared by 4 bases and J by 7 bases, with 8 bases between. The CDR3 region is CASSLSPNSPLHF. For the CDR3, the DNA is TGTGCCAGCAGCCTTAGTCCAAATTCACCCCTCCACTTT.

V is TRBV5-1 and J is TRBJ2-3, with TRBD1 matching 11 bases. After removal of 5 bases from V and 4 bases from J, the junction contained 3 bases not matched to a gene. The CDR3 totals 14 residues. Germline values: CDR1 SGHRS, CDR2 YFSETQ. The CDR3: CASSTGQGADTQYF. CDR3 DNA: TGCGCCAGCAGTACGGGACAGGGGGCAGATACGCAGTATTTT.

The gene calls are TRBV12-3 or TRBV12-4 and TRBJ2-5; no reliable D call. The CDR3 has 16 residues. V lost 2 bases and J lost 0, with 13 bases in between. The CDR3 DNA sequence: TGTGCCAGCAGTTTAACCCGCATGCCGTACCAAGAGACCCAGTACTTC. Amino acids: CASSLTRMPYQETQYF.

The V call is TRBV27, the J call TRBJ1-1; 10 bases line up with TRBD1. The CDR3 loop spans 14 amino acids. Losses at the gene ends were 6 bases for V and 6 bases for J; bases not matched to a gene: 7. CDR1 is MNHEY, CDR2 SMNVEV, per germline (reference sequence). CDR3: CASSSGQGSPEAFF. Written as DNA, the CDR3 is TGTGCCAGCAGCTCGGGACAGGGGAGCCCTGAAGCTTTCTTT.

The chain has TRBV27 and TRBJ2-7, with no clear D. The germline V gene encodes CDR1 MNHEY and CDR2 SMNVEV (reference sequence). This CDR3 comprises 14 residues. With 5 bases removed from V and 3 bases from J, the gap between germline ends came to 14 bases. The CDR3 coding sequence is TGTGCCAGCAGTCTCGGCGGTCCGATCTACGAGCAGTACTTC. As protein: CASSLGGPIYEQYF.

This clonotype appeared a few times. The chain couples TRBV5-1 to TRBJ2-5; D is unclear. V was pared by 0 bases and J by 5 bases, with 11 bases between. The CDR3 runs 14 residues. CDR1 is SGHRS, CDR2 YFSETQ, per germline. The CDR3 here is CASSLEWSWETQYF. Here the CDR3 DNA reads TGCGCCAGCAGCTTGGAATGGTCCTGGGAGACCCAGTACTTC.

V usage is TRBV7-9 and J usage is TRBJ2-1; D is possibly TRBD2 (6 bases). Germline V gene data show CDR1 as SEHNR and CDR2 as FQNEAQ (reference sequence). The CDR3 runs 15 residues. V was cut by 2 bases and J by 2 bases, with 10 bases left in between. CDR3 in amino acids: CASSLLSGPYNEQFF. The DNA for the CDR3 is TGTGCCAGCAGCTTATTAAGCGGGCCCTACAATGAGCAGTTCTTC.

This clonotype has a count of ten or more. This chain uses TRBV28 with TRBJ2-3; D is ambiguous. The V gene's germline CDR1 is MDHEN and CDR2 SYDVKM. Trimming shortened V by 2 bases and J by 1 base, and 10 bases separated the two germline ends. The CDR3 contains 15 residues. The CDR3 loop is CASSLVGSRTDTQYF. The CDR3 DNA is TGTGCCAGCAGTTTAGTGGGCTCCCGCACAGATACGCAGTATTTT.

This CDR3 is CASSFSQDGTGWNEQYF. CDR3 nucleotides: TGTGCCAGCAGCTTCTCGCAAGACGGGACAGGGTGGAACGAGCAGTACTTC. The chain combines TRBV7-2 with TRBJ2-7; 9 positions agree with TRBD1. The CDR3 length is 17 residues. The V gene end was trimmed by 3 bases and the J gene end by 5 bases; junction bases not matched to a gene: 14. Germline V gene sequence: CDR1 SGHTA, CDR2 FQGNSA.

The chain carries TRBV18 and TRBJ2-1; D not resolved. Germline V CDR1 and CDR2: KGHSH, LQKENI. There are 15 residues in the CDR3. V lost 3 bases and J 6 bases, leaving 15 bases between the germline ends. CDR3 nucleotide sequence: TGTGCCAGCTCACCCCCGAACGACCAGCGCAATGAGCAGTTCTTC. Its translation is CASSPPNDQRNEQFF.

This chain uses TRBV4-1 with TRBJ2-3, with D tentatively TRBD1 (6 bases). Germline V gene lookup returns CDR1 MGHRA and CDR2 YSYEKL. CDR3 length: 16 amino acids. The ends were cut back, 0 bases at V and 3 bases at J, with 13 bases in the middle. CDR3 DNA sequence: TGCGCCAGCAGCCAAGATATGGGACACCAGACAGATACGCAGTATTTT. Translated, it gives CASSQDMGHQTDTQYF.

There are a few counts of this clonotype. The CDR3 region has the DNA TGCAGTGTCATGGGGAGGACTGAAGCTTTCTTT. Amino acids: CSVMGRTEAFF. The chain employs TRBV20-1 and TRBJ1-1; D gene unclear. The CDR3 runs to 11 residues. The V gene's germline CDR1 is DFQATT and CDR2 SNEGSKA (reference sequence). V was trimmed by 7 bases and J by 5 bases, leaving 11 bases between them.

This sequence joins TRBV4-3 and TRBJ2-7, with 15 bases fitting TRBD2. Germline V lookup: CDR1 LGHNA, CDR2 YSLEER. The CDR3 is made up of 20 amino acids. The V segment lost 0 bases and the J segment 0 bases; nucleotides outside the gene matches: 9. In DNA form, the CDR3 reads TGCGCCAGCAGCCAAGAAGTGACAGGACTAGCGGGGGGGAGCTCCTACGAGCAGTACTTC. It specifies CASSQEVTGLAGGSSYEQYF.

The V and J genes are TRBV5-5 and TRBJ2-7; the D gene is possibly TRBD2 (6 bases). The CDR3 totals 16 residues. Germline V gene sequence: CDR1 SGHKS, CDR2 YYEKEE (reference sequence). Trimming took off 2 bases at V and 3 bases at J, with 18 bases between the two ends. CDR3 amino acids: CASSFTPSGGYYEQYF. DNA for the CDR3: TGTGCCAGCAGCTTCACCCCCAGCGGAGGGTACTACGAGCAGTACTTC. Variable domain in full (rest from reference TRBV5-5 and TRBJ2-7): DAGVTQSPTHLIKTRGQQVTLRCSPISGHKSVSWYQQVLGQGPQFIFQYYEKEERGRGNFPDRFSARQFPNYSSELNVNALLLGDSALYLCASSFTPSGGYYEQYFGPGTRLTVT.

The chain links TRBV28 to TRBJ2-2; the D gene is possibly TRBD1 (6 bases). The CDR3 is 17 amino acids. Germline V lookup: CDR1 MDHEN, CDR2 SYDVKM. V was cut by 5 bases and J by 0 bases, with 16 bases left in between. The CDR3 DNA reads as TGTGCCAGCAGTCTATTAACAGGGCTCCCGAACACCGGGGAGCTGTTTTTT. Encoded protein: CASSLLTGLPNTGELFF.

The V and J genes are TRBV4-1 and TRBJ2-2; D is uncertain. The CDR3 has 14 residues. V was trimmed by 4 bases and J by 1 base, leaving 7 bases between them. Germline lookup yields CDR1 MGHRA and CDR2 YSYEKL. As DNA, the CDR3 is TGCGCCAGCAGCCTCGTGGAGAACACCGGGGAGCTGTTTTTT. As protein: CASSLVENTGELFF.

Here the CDR3 DNA reads TGTGCCAGCAGCTCCGACGTGGGCGGTAATGAGCAGTTCTTC. As protein: CASSSDVGGNEQFF. This rearrangement joins TRBV7-3 to TRBJ2-1, with D unclear. Germline loops: CDR1 SGHTA, CDR2 FQGTGA. CDR3 length: 14 amino acids. Trimming pared 4 bases from V and 7 bases from J, leaving 14 bases between. The full variable domain, rest sourced from reference TRBV7-3 and TRBJ2-1, is GAGVSQTPSNKVTEKGKYVELRCDPISGHTALYWYRQSLGQGPEFLIYFQGTGAADDSGLPNDRFFAVRPEGSVSTLKIQRTERGDSAVYLCASSSDVGGNEQFFGPGTRLTVL.

The rearrangement uses TRBV20-1 and TRBJ2-5; D gene ambiguous. The V and J ends lost 3 bases and 1 base respectively, with 6 bases between them. CDR3 length: 12 residues. Germline V gene lookup returns CDR1 DFQATT and CDR2 SNEGSKA (reference sequence). The CDR3 bases are TGCAGTGCTAGCAACTCCCAAGAGACCCAGTACTTC. Residues: CSASNSQETQYF.

DNA of the CDR3: TGCAGCGTTGTGCCGGGACAGGGGAACAATGAGCAGTTCTTC. Translating it yields CSVVPGQGNNEQFF. V is TRBV29-1 and J is TRBJ2-1; 10 nucleotides match TRBD1. The V gene's germline CDR1 is SQVTM and CDR2 ANQGSEA. V shed 4 bases and J 5 bases; nucleotides not matched to a gene: 5. The CDR3 is made up of 14 amino acids.

This clonotype has more than one count but fewer than ten. The V call is TRBV7-8, the J call TRBJ2-2; 12 bases agree with TRBD2. The V and J ends lost 3 bases and 3 bases, in that order; junction bases with no gene match: 8. The germline V gene encodes CDR1 SGHVS and CDR2 FQNEAQ. The CDR3 runs 18 residues. The CDR3 reads CASSFKLAGGPYTGELFF. CDR3 bases: TGTGCCAGCAGCTTTAAGCTAGCGGGAGGGCCGTACACCGGGGAGCTGTTTTTT. Full variable domain (outside the CDR3, taken from reference TRBV7-8 and TRBJ2-2): GAGVSQSPRYKVAKRGQDVALRCDPISGHVSLFWYQQALGQGPEFLTYFQNEAQLDKSGLPSDRFFAERPEGSVSTLKIQRTQQEDSAVYLCASSFKLAGGPYTGELFFGEGSRLTVL.